The rows below give T cell receptor beta chains drawn from one sample of a study of blood T cells in healthy people across ages. TCRdb ran MiXCR on the 5' RACE reads and lists one entry per CDR3 protein. Of under 850,000 distinct CDR3 sequences listed, under 40% are singletons. The specimen was blood. Every receptor here comes from a man between 18 and 35 years old in good health. Each CDR3 is given with its conserved first and last residue. Clone size is not always given. Where it is, it says once, few, many or a class for expanded clones.

TRBV20-1	few	CSARDSGGPSDTQYF
TRBV7-2	few	CASSPNLAGGGEQFF
TRBV7-2	NA	CASSLEGDHVHTDTQYF
TRBV12-3/TRBV12-4	NA	CASRNGGVRTDTQYF
TRBV3-1	NA	CVSSRSYEQYF
TRBV6-5	few	CASSYSRYGGGTDTQYF
TRBV27	many	CASSLFLGGPDTQYF
TRBV25-1	few	CASKVPERGFTSGELFF
TRBV6-1	NA	CASRHLQDEGYGYTF
TRBV7-2	NA	CASSLVGGASREQYF
TRBV5-1	few	CASSLGQGRDQPQHF
TRBV12-3/TRBV12-4	once	CASSGSGRRGTEDFF
TRBV6-2/TRBV6-3	NA	CASSYRDRRNGYTF
TRBV4-1	few	CASSHPGTGGPSSTDTQYF
TRBV7-2	many	CASSFRAGQADTQYF
TRBV7-9	many	CASSSRQGVNNEQFF
TRBV29-1	few	CSVEDRGGTGDGFGYGYTF
TRBV18	many	CASSPDSNQPQHF
TRBV20-1	NA	CSATPLASASYNEQYF
TRBV20-1	NA	CSATPPGQIQETQYF
TRBV3-1	NA	CASSQPSRGNYEQYF
TRBV29-1	few	CSVGWGGREKLFF
TRBV12-3/TRBV12-4	once	CASSLVIRANEQYF
TRBV5-1	NA	CASSLSGVNTGELFF
TRBV5-6	few	CASSLEGVDPPNYGYTF
TRBV29-1	NA	CSVDRVRGYTF
TRBV7-2	NA	CASSISPSNQPQHF
TRBV4-3	NA	CASSGVGLGSYNSPLHF
TRBV5-1	NA	CASSLEAGAGYNEQFF
TRBV20-1	NA	CSARDAGGGNNEQYF
TRBV7-2	few	CASSSSRLAGYYNEQYF
TRBV6-2/TRBV6-3	NA	CASSYVRGAGNEQFF
TRBV6-5	NA	CASSYSSSGLSPYNEQFF
TRBV4-3	few	CASSRGLRTGGGDTQYF
TRBV2	NA	CASSLDSDRSEQFF